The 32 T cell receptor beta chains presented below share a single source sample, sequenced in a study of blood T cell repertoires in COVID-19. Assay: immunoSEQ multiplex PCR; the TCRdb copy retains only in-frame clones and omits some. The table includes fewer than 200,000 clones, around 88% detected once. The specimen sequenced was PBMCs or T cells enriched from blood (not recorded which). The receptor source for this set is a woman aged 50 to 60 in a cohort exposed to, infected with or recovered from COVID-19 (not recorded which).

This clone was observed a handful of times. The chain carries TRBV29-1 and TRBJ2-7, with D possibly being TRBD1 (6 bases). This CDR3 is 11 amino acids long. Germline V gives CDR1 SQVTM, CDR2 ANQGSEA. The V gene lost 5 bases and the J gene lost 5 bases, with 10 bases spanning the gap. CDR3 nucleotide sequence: TGCAGCGTTAAACAGGGCAACGAGCAGTACTTC. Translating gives CSVKQGNEQYF.

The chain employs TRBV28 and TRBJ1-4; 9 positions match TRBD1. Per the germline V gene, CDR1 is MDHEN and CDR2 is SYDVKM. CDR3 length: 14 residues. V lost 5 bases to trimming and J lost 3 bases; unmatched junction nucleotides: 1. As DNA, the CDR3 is TGTGCCAGCAGTCGGGACAGGGCTAATGAAAAACTGTTTTTT. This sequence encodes CASSRDRANEKLFF.

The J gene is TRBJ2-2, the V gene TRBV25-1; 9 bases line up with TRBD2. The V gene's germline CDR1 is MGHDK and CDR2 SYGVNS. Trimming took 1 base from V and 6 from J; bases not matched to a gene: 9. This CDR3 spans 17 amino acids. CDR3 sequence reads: CASSESFAGGGAGELFF. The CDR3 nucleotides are TGTGCCAGCAGTGAATCGTTTGCGGGAGGGGGAGCCGGGGAGCTGTTTTTT.

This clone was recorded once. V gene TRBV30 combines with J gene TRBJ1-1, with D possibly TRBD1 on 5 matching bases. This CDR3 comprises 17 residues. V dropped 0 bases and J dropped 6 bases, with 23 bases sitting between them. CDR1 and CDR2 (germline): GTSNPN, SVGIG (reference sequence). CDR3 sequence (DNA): TGTGCCTGGAGTGTGGGTGGACACTCCCAAAGAGAAGCTGAAGCTTTCTTT. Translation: CAWSVGGHSQREAEAFF.

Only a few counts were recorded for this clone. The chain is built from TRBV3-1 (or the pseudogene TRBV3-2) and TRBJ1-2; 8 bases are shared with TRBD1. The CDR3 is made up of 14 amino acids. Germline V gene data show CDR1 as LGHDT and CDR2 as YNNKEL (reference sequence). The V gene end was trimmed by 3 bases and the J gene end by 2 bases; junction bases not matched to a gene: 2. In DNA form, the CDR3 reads TGTGCCAGCAGCCATTGGACAGGGAACTATGGCTACACCTTC. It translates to CASSHWTGNYGYTF.

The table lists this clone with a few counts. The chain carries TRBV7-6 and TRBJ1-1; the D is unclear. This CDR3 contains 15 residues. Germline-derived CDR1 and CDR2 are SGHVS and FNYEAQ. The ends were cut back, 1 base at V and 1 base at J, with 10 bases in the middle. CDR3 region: CASSLGPAANTEAFF. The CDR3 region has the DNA TGTGCCAGCAGCTTAGGGCCAGCGGCGAACACTGAAGCTTTCTTT.

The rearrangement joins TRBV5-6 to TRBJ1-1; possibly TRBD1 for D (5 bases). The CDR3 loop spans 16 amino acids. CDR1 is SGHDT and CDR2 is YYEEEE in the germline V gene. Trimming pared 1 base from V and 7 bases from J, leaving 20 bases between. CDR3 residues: CASSLFISGSPSEAFF. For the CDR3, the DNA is TGTGCCAGCAGCTTGTTTATCTCAGGGTCCCCCAGTGAAGCTTTCTTT.

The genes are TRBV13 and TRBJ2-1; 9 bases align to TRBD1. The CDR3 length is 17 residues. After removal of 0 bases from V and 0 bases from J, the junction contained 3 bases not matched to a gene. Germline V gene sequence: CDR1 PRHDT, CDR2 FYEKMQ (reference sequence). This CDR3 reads CASSLGVGQGSYNEQFF. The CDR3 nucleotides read TGTGCCAGCAGCTTAGGAGTGGGACAGGGCTCCTACAATGAGCAGTTCTTC.

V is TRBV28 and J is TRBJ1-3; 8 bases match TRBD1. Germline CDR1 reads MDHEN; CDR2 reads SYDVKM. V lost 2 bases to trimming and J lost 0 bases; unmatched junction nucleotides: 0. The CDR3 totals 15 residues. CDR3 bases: TGTGCCAGCAGTTTAACAGGGGGCTCTGGAAACACCATATATTTT. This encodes CASSLTGGSGNTIYF.

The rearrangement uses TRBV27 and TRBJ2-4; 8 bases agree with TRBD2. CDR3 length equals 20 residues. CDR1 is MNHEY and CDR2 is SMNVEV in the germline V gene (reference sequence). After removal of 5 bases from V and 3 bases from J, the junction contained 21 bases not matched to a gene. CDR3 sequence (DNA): TGTGCCAGCAGTCAACAGAGTGTGGGACTAGGCCGGGGGGGCAAAAACATTCAGTACTTC. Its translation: CASSQQSVGLGRGGKNIQYF.

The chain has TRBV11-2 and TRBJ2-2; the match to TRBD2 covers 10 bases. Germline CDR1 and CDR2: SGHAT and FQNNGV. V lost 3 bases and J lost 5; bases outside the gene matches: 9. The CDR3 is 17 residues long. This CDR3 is CASSFPSGGAVTGELFF. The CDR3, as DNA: TGTGCCAGCAGCTTCCCGAGCGGGGGGGCGGTTACCGGGGAGCTGTTTTTT. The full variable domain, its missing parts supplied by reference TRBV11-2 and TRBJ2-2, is EAGVAQSPRYKIIEKRQSVAFWCNPISGHATLYWYQQILGQGPKLLIQFQNNGVVDDSQLPKDRFSAERLKGVDSTLKIQPAKLEDSAVYLCASSFPSGGAVTGELFFGEGSRLTVL.

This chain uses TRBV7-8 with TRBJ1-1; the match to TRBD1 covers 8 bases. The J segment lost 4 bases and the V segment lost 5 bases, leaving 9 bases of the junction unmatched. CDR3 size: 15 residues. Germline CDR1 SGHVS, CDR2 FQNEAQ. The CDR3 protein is CASSRGQGRSTEAFF. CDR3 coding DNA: TGTGCCAGCAGCCGTGGACAGGGTCGTAGCACTGAAGCTTTCTTT.

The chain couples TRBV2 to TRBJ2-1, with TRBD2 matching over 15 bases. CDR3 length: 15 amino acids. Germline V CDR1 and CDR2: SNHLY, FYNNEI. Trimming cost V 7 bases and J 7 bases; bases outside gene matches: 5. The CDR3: CASKWTSGGANEQFF. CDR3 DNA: TGTGCCAGCAAGTGGACTAGCGGGGGGGCAAATGAGCAGTTCTTC.

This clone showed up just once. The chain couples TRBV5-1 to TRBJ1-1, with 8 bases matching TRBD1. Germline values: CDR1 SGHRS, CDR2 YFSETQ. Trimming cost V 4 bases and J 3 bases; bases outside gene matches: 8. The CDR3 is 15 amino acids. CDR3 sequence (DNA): TGCGCCAGCAGCACCGGACAGGGATTGTACACTGAAGCTTTCTTT. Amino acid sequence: CASSTGQGLYTEAFF.

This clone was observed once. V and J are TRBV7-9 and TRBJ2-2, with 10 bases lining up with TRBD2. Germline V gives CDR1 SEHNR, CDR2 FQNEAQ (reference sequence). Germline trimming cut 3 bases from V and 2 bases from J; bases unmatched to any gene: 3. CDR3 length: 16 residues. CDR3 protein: CASSFTSGINTGELFF. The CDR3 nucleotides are TGTGCCAGCAGCTTTACTAGCGGGATCAACACCGGGGAGCTGTTTTTT.

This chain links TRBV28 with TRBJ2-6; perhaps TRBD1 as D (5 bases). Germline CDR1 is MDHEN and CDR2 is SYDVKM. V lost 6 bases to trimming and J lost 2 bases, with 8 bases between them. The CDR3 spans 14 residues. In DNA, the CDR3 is TGTGCCAGCAGATCAGGGCCTGGGGCCAACGTCCTGACTTTC. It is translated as CASRSGPGANVLTF.

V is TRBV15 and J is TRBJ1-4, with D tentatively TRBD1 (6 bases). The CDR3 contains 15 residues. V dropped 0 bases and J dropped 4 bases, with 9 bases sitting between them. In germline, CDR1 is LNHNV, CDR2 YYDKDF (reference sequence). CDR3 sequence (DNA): TGTGCCACCAGCAGAGATCGAGGGGGTAATGAAAAACTGTTTTTT. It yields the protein CATSRDRGGNEKLFF.

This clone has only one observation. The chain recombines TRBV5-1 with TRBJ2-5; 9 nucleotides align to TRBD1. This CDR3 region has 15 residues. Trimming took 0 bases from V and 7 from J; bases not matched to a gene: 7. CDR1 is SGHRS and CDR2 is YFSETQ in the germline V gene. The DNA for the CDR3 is TGCGCCAGCAGCTTGGAGGGGACAGGGTATGGGACCCAGTACTTC. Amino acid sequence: CASSLEGTGYGTQYF.

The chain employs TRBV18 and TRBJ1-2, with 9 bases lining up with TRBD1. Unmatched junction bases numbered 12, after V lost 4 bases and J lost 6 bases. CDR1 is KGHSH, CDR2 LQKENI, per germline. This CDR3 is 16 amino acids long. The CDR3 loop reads CASSLTLQGAYDGYTF. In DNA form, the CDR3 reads TGTGCCAGCTCACTCACGCTACAGGGGGCTTATGATGGCTACACCTTC.

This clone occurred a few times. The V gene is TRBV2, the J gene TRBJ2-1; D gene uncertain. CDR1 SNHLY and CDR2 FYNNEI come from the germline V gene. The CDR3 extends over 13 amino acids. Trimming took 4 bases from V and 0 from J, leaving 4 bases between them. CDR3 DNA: TGTGCCAGCAGTGTAAACTCCTACAATGAGCAGTTCTTC. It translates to CASSVNSYNEQFF.

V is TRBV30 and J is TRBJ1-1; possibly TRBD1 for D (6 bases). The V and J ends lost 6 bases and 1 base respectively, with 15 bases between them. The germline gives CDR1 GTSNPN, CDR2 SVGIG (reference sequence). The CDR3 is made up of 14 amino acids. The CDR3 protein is CACKTGTGNTEAFF. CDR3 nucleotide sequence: TGTGCCTGTAAAACAGGGACGGGGAACACTGAAGCTTTCTTT.

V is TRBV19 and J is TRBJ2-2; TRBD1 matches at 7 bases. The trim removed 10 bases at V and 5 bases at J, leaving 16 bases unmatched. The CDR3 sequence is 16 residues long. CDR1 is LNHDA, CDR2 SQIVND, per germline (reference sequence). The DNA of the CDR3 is TGTGCCACCGTTGGGACAGAACCTTCTTCGACCGGGGAGCTGTTTTTT. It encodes CATVGTEPSSTGELFF.

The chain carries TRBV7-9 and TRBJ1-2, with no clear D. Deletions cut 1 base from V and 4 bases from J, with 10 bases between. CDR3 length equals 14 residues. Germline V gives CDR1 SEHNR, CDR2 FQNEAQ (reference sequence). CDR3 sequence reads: CASSLDTAAYGYTF. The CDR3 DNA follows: TGTGCCAGCAGCTTAGATACTGCTGCCTATGGCTACACCTTC.

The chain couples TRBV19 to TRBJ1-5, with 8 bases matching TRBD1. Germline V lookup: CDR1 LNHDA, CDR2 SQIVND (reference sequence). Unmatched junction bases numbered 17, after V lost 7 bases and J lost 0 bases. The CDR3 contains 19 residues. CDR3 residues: CASTSDPSGGQYSNQPQHF. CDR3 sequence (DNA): TGTGCCAGTACCTCAGATCCCTCAGGGGGCCAGTATAGCAATCAGCCCCAGCATTTT.

The CDR3 spells CASSPWTDNQPQHF. DNA of the CDR3: TGTGCCAGTAGTCCCTGGACAGACAATCAGCCCCAGCATTTT. The V gene is TRBV19, the J gene TRBJ1-5, with D possibly TRBD1 on 6 matching bases. The CDR3 sequence is 14 residues long. Germline V gene data show CDR1 as LNHDA and CDR2 as SQIVND (reference sequence). V was cut by 5 bases and J by 3 bases, with 11 bases left in between.

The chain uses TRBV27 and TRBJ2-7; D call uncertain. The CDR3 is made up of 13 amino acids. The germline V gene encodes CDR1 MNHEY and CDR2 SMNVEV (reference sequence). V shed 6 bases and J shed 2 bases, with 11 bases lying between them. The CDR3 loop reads CASSTEPTYEQYF. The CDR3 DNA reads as TGTGCCAGCAGCACTGAGCCGACCTACGAGCAGTACTTC.

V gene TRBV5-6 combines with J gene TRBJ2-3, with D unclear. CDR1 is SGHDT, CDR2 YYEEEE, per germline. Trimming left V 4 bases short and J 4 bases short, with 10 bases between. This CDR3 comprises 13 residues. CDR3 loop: CASSPNGADTQYF. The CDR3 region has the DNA TGTGCCAGCAGCCCAAATGGAGCAGATACGCAGTATTTT.

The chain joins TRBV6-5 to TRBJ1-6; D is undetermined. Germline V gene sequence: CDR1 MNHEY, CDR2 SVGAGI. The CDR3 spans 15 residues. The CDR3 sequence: CATFYGSSYNSPLHF. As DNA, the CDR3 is TGTGCTACCTTTTATGGCAGCTCCTATAATTCACCCCTCCACTTT.

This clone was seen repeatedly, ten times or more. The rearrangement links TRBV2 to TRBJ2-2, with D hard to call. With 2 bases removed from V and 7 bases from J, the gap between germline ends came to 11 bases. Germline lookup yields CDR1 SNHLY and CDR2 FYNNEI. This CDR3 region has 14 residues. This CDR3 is CASSEIGGRGELFF. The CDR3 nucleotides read TGTGCCAGCAGTGAAATTGGCGGCCGCGGGGAGCTGTTTTTT.

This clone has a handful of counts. DNA for the CDR3: TGTGCCAGCAGCCCAATTACAGGGGGCGGTAACGGGGAGCTGTTTTTT. It specifies CASSPITGGGNGELFF. The chain carries TRBV7-3 and TRBJ2-2; TRBD1 matches 9 bases. In germline, CDR1 is SGHTA, CDR2 FQGTGA. The CDR3 is 16 amino acids. J gave up 7 bases and V 5 bases, and 11 bases lay outside the gene matches.

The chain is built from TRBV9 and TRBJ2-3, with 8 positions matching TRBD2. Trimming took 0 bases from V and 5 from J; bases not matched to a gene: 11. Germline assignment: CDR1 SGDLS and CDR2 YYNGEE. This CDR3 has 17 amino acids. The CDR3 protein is CASSVGAGGGTIDTQYF. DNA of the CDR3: TGTGCCAGCAGCGTAGGCGCTGGCGGGGGGACAATAGATACGCAGTATTTT.

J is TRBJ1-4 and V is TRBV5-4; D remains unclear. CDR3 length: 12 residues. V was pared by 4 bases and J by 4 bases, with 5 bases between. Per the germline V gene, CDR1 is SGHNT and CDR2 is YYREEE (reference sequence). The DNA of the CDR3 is TGTGCCAGCAGCCTAGATAATGAAAAACTGTTTTTT. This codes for CASSLDNEKLFF.